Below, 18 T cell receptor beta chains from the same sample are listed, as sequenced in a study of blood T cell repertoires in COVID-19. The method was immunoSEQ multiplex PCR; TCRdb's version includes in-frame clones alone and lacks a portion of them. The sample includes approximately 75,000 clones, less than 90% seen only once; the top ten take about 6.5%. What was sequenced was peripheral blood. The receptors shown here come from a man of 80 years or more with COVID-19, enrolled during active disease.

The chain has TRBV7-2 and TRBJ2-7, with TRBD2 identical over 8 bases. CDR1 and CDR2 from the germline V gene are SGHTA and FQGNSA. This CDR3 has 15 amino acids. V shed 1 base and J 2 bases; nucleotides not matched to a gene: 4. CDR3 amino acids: CASSLGPAGAYEQYF. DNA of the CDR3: TGTGCCAGCAGCTTAGGGCCAGCGGGGGCCTACGAGCAGTACTTC.

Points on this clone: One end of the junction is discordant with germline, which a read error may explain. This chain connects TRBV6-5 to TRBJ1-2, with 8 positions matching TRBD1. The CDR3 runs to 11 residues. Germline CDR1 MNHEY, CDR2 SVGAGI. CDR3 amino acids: CASSTTDRARF. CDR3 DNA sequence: TGTGCCAGCAGTACTACGGACAGGGCCCGGTTC.

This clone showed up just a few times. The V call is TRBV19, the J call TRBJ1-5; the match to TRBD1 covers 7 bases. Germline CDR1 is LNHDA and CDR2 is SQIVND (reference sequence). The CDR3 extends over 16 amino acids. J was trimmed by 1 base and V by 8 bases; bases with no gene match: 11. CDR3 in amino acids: CASRLDRDQSNQPQHF. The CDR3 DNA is TGTGCCAGTCGCCTCGACAGGGATCAGAGCAATCAGCCCCAGCATTTT.

This chain's CDR3 is CASSTGVWTEAFF. The CDR3 bases are TGTGCCAGCAGCACAGGGGTTTGGACTGAAGCTTTCTTT. The chain couples TRBV12-3 or TRBV12-4 to TRBJ1-1; TRBD1 aligns across 7 bases. The CDR3 has 13 residues. V lost 6 bases, J lost 5 bases, and 6 bases stayed unmatched.

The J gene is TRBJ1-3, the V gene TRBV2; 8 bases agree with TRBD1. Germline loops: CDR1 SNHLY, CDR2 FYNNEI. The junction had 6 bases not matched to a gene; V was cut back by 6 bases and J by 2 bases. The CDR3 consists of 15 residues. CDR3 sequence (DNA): TGTGCCAGCAGGACCCGGACAGGGACTGGAAACACCATATATTTT. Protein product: CASRTRTGTGNTIYF.

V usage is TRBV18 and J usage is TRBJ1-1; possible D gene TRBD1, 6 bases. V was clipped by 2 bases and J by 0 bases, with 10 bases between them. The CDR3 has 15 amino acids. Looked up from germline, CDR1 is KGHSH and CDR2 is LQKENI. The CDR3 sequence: CASSPLTGLNTEAFF. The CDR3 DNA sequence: TGTGCCAGCTCACCATTAACAGGGTTGAACACTGAAGCTTTCTTT. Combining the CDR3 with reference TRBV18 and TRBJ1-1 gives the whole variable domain NAGVMQNPRHLVRRRGQEARLRCSPMKGHSHVYWYRQLPEEGLKFMVYLQKENIIDESGMPKERFSAEFPKEGPSILRIQQVVRGDSAAYFCASSPLTGLNTEAFFGQGTRLTVV.

The CDR3 bases are TGCGCCAGCAGTGAGTCTTTTTCGACAGATACGCAGTATTTT. It is translated as CASSESFSTDTQYF. The gene calls are TRBV10-1 and TRBJ2-3; D is unresolved. V was pared by 0 bases and J by 3 bases, with 7 bases between. CDR1 WNHNN and CDR2 SYGVQD come from the germline V gene (reference sequence). This CDR3 region has 14 residues.

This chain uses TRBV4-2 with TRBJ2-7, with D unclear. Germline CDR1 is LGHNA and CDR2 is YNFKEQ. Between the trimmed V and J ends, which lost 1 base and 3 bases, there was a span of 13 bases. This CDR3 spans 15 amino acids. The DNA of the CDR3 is TGTGCCAGCAGCCAAGCTTTTCCCAGAAACTACGAGCAGTACTTC. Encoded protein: CASSQAFPRNYEQYF.

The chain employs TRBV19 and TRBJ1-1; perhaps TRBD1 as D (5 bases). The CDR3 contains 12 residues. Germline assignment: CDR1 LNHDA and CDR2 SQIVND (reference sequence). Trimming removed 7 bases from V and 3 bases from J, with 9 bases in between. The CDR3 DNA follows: TGTGCCAGTACAGGGCCCTACACTGAAGCTTTCTTT. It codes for CASTGPYTEAFF.

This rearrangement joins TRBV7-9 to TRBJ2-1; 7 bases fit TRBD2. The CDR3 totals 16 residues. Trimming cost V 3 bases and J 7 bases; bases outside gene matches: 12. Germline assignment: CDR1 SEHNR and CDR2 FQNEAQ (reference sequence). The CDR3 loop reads CASSFLSGTTVNEQFF. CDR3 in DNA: TGTGCCAGCAGCTTCCTCTCCGGGACTACCGTTAATGAGCAGTTCTTC.

CDR3 sequence (DNA): TGTGCCAGCAGCCAGGACTTAGACACTGAAGCTTTCTTT. This encodes CASSQDLDTEAFF. The chain employs TRBV5-4 and TRBJ1-1; no reliable D call. Germline V gene sequence: CDR1 SGHNT, CDR2 YYREEE (reference sequence). Trimming removed 4 bases from V and 3 bases from J, with 10 bases in between. The CDR3 extends over 13 amino acids.

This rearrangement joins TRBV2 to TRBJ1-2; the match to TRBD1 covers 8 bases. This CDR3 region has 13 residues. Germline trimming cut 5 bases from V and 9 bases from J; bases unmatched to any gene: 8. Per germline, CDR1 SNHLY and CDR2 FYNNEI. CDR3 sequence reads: CASSSDREGRYTF. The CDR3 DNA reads TGTGCCAGCAGTTCGGACAGGGAAGGGCGCTACACCTTC.

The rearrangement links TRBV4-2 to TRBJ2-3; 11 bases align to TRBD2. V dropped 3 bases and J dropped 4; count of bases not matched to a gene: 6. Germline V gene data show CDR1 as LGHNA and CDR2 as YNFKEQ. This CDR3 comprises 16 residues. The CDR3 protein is CASSHPSGGRADTQYF. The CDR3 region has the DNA TGTGCCAGCAGCCATCCTAGCGGGGGGCGTGCAGATACGCAGTATTTT.

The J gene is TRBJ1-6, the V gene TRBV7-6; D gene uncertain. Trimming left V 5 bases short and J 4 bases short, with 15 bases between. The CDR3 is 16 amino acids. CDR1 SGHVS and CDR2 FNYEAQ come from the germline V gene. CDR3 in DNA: TGTGCCAGCAGCCCCATCCCCGCGGCATATAATTCACCCCTCCACTTT. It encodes CASSPIPAAYNSPLHF.

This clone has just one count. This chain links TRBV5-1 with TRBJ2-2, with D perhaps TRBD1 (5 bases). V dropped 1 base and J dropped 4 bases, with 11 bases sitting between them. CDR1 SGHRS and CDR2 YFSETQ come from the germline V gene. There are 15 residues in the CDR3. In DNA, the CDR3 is TGCGCCAGCAGCTTGCAGGGCACCACCACCGGGGAGCTGTTTTTT. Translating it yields CASSLQGTTTGELFF.

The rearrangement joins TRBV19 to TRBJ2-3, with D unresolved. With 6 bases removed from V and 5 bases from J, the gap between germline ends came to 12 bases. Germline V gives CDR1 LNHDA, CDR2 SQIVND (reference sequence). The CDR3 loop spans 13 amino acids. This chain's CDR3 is CASSPTLVDTQYF. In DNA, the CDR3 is TGTGCCAGTAGCCCTACCCTCGTAGATACGCAGTATTTT.

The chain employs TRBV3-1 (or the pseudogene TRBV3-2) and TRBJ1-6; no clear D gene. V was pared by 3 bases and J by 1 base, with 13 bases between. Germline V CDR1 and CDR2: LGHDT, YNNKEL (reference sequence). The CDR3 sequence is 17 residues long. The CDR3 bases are TGTGCCAGCAGCCACTCCGCGAGGGCATCCTATAATTCACCCCTCCACTTT. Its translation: CASSHSARASYNSPLHF.

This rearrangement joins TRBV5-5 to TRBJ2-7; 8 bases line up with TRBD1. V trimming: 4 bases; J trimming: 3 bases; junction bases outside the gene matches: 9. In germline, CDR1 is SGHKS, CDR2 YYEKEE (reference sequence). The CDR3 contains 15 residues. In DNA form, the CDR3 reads TGTGCCAGCAGCCCGAAAGGACAGGGTGGCTACGAGCAGTACTTC. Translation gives CASSPKGQGGYEQYF.